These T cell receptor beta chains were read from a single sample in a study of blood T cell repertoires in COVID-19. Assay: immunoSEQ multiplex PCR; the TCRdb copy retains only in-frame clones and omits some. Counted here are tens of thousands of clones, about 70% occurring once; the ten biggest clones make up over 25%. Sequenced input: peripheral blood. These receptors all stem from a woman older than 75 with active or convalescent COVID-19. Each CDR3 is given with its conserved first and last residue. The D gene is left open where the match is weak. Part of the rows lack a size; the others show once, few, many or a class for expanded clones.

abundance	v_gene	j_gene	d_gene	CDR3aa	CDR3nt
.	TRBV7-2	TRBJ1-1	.	CASSPGVGFTEAFF	TGTGCCAGCAGCCCAGGGGTAGGATTCACTGAAGCTTTCTTT
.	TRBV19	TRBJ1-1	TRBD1	CASTQQGTLNTEAFF	TGTGCCAGTACCCAACAGGGGACGTTGAACACTGAAGCTTTCTTT
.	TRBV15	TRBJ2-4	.	CATSRDWGLGYIQYF	TGTGCCACCAGTAGAGATTGGGGACTCGGGTACATTCAGTACTTC
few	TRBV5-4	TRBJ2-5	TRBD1	CASSWDRPTPQETQYF	TGTGCCAGCAGCTGGGACAGGCCAACCCCTCAAGAGACCCAGTACTTC
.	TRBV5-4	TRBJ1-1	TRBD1	CASSYPDREAFF	TGTGCCAGCAGTTACCCGGACAGGGAAGCTTTCTTT
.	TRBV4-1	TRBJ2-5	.	CASSQASPKSQETQYF	TGCGCCAGCAGCCAAGCTAGCCCAAAGTCCCAAGAGACCCAGTACTTC
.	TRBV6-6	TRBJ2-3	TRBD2	CASTQGLGPDTQYF	TGTGCCAGCACCCAAGGACTAGGGCCAGATACGCAGTATTTT
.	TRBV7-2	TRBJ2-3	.	CASNPQQGGRTDTQYF	TGTGCCAGCAACCCCCAACAGGGGGGGCGCACAGATACGCAGTATTTT
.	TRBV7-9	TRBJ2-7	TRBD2	CASSLGASGGSYEQYF	TGTGCCAGCAGCTTAGGGGCTAGCGGGGGTTCCTACGAGCAGTACTTC
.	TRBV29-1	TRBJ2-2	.	CSVGAVPGENTGELFF	TGCAGCGTTGGAGCGGTCCCGGGGGAGAACACCGGGGAGCTGTTTTTT
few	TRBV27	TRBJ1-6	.	CASSEVKGAPLHF	TGTGCCAGCAGCGAAGTTAAGGGGGCACCCCTCCACTTT
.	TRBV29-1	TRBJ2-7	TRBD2	CSVGLAGVEQYF	TGCAGCGTTGGTCTAGCGGGGGTCGAGCAGTACTTC
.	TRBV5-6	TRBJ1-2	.	CASSLAGGGGYTF	TGTGCCAGCAGCTTGGCGGGGGGAGGTGGCTACACCTTC